This T cell receptor (beta chain) emerged from a study of shared T cell receptors in the human thymus. The V end was cut by 2 bases, the J end by 6 bases, with 15 bases between. This CDR3 is 15 amino acids long. The germline CDR1 and CDR2 sequences are SGHAT and FQNNGV. Assay: immunoSEQ multiplex PCR; the TCRdb copy retains only in-frame clones and omits some. The data contain about 730,000 clones, roughly 88% of them singletons. The data were also submitted as part of a second study, on human thymus T cells. That report adds: Thymic resections from corrective heart surgery supplied the tissue. What appeared biased in thymic and blood repertoires was the usage of V and J genes. Related research reported highly overlapping thymic repertoires among unrelated individuals.

This sequence originates from a girl less than two years old with a congenital heart defect. This chain connects TRBV11-2 to TRBJ2-3; D is possibly TRBD1 (6 bases). The sequencing input was thymocytes. CDR3 region: CASSLLRNDRDTQYF. The CDR3 DNA reads TGTGCCAGCAGCTTACTCCGGAACGACAGGGATACGCAGTATTTT.